These T cell receptor beta chains were read from a single sample in a study of cytomegalovirus exposure and HLA in healthy donors. Profiled with immunoSEQ multiplex PCR; TCRdb holds only in-frame clones, not every one. The data contain about 130,000 clones, 65% to 70% of them singletons. Source material: PBMCs. All receptors come from a human donor in good health. Both conserved end residues are part of each CDR3. The order of the fields is CDR3 protein, CDR3 DNA, J gene, D gene, V gene, clone size. A D gene is named only where the DNA matches it firmly. Clone size is given for some rows only: seen once, a few or many times, or a class if the clone is expanded.

CDR3 protein: CASSPYREGDTGELFF; CDR3 DNA: TGTGCCAGCTCACCATATCGGGAGGGTGACACCGGGGAGCTGTTTTTT; J gene: TRBJ2-2; D gene: TRBD2; V gene: TRBV18; clone size: NA
CDR3 protein: CASNQGSDEQFF; CDR3 DNA: TGTGCCAGCAACCAAGGCAGCGATGAGCAGTTCTTC; J gene: TRBJ2-1; D gene: NA; V gene: TRBV7-8; clone size: NA
CDR3 protein: CASSRDNLYEQYF; CDR3 DNA: TGTGCCAGCAGCCGGGACAACCTCTACGAGCAGTACTTC; J gene: TRBJ2-7; D gene: NA; V gene: TRBV25-1; clone size: NA
CDR3 protein: CASRRQGRIYEQYF; CDR3 DNA: TGTGCCAGCAGGCGCCAAGGCAGGATTTACGAGCAGTACTTC; J gene: TRBJ2-7; D gene: NA; V gene: TRBV28; clone size: NA
CDR3 protein: CASSVASGDYSGNTIYF; CDR3 DNA: TGTGCCAGCAGCGTAGCTTCCGGGGACTACTCTGGAAACACCATATATTTT; J gene: TRBJ1-3; D gene: NA; V gene: TRBV9; clone size: NA
CDR3 protein: CASSLGLAASTDTQYF; CDR3 DNA: TGTGCCAGCAGCTTGGGACTAGCGGCCAGCACAGATACGCAGTATTTT; J gene: TRBJ2-3; D gene: TRBD2; V gene: TRBV11-3; clone size: once
CDR3 protein: CAIRGGVKKSTDTQYF; CDR3 DNA: TGTGCCATCAGAGGCGGGGTCAAAAAAAGCACAGATACGCAGTATTTT; J gene: TRBJ2-3; D gene: NA; V gene: TRBV10-3; clone size: NA
CDR3 protein: CASTPGLAGGEQYF; CDR3 DNA: TGTGCCAGCACCCCGGGGCTAGCGGGAGGAGAGCAGTACTTC; J gene: TRBJ2-7; D gene: TRBD2; V gene: TRBV6-1; clone size: NA
CDR3 protein: CASRNRRYSYEQYF; CDR3 DNA: TGTGCCAGCCGAAACCGGAGATACTCCTACGAGCAGTACTTC; J gene: TRBJ2-7; D gene: NA; V gene: TRBV6-5; clone size: NA
CDR3 protein: CASSPNSGGNQPQHF; CDR3 DNA: TGTGCCAGCTCACCGAACTCCGGAGGAAATCAGCCCCAGCATTTT; J gene: TRBJ1-5; D gene: NA; V gene: TRBV18; clone size: few
CDR3 protein: CSVEFWDRAYEQYF; CDR3 DNA: TGCAGCGTTGAATTTTGGGACAGAGCCTACGAGCAGTACTTC; J gene: TRBJ2-7; D gene: TRBD1; V gene: TRBV29-1; clone size: NA
CDR3 protein: CASSLSGTGLYYGYTF; CDR3 DNA: TGTGCCAGCAGCTTATCCGGGACAGGGCTTTACTATGGCTACACCTTC; J gene: TRBJ1-2; D gene: TRBD1; V gene: TRBV27; clone size: NA
CDR3 protein: CASSLVGGDMSYEQYF; CDR3 DNA: TGTGCCAGCAGTCTAGTAGGAGGGGATATGTCCTACGAGCAGTACTTC; J gene: TRBJ2-7; D gene: NA; V gene: TRBV27; clone size: NA
CDR3 protein: CASRFSLAGINEQFF; CDR3 DNA: TGTGCCAGCAGGTTTAGCCTAGCGGGAATCAATGAGCAGTTCTTC; J gene: TRBJ2-1; D gene: TRBD2; V gene: TRBV5-4; clone size: NA
CDR3 protein: CASSSGGIDRGSPLHF; CDR3 DNA: TGTGCCAGCAGCTCCGGGGGAATAGACAGGGGATCACCCCTCCACTTT; J gene: TRBJ1-6; D gene: TRBD1; V gene: TRBV5-4; clone size: NA
CDR3 protein: CASSWRGLRKNTEAFF; CDR3 DNA: TGTGCCAGCAGTTGGAGGGGGCTACGGAAGAACACTGAAGCTTTCTTT; J gene: TRBJ1-1; D gene: TRBD1; V gene: TRBV6-5; clone size: NA
CDR3 protein: CASRAKWGRLAGSKNIQYF; CDR3 DNA: TGTGCCAGCAGGGCTAAGTGGGGTCGTTTAGCGGGGTCCAAAAACATTCAGTACTTC; J gene: TRBJ2-4; D gene: TRBD2; V gene: TRBV27; clone size: NA
CDR3 protein: CASSPLQGAESEQYF; CDR3 DNA: TGTGCCAGCTCACCCCTCCAGGGGGCAGAGAGCGAGCAGTACTTC; J gene: TRBJ2-7; D gene: TRBD1; V gene: TRBV18; clone size: NA
CDR3 protein: CASSQDRAGLGTNEKLFF; CDR3 DNA: TGCGCCAGCAGCCAAGATAGGGCAGGGCTAGGAACTAATGAAAAACTGTTTTTT; J gene: TRBJ1-4; D gene: NA; V gene: TRBV4-3; clone size: NA
CDR3 protein: CASSPTSGRGVETQYF; CDR3 DNA: TGTGCCAGCTCACCAACTAGCGGGAGAGGCGTGGAGACCCAGTACTTC; J gene: TRBJ2-5; D gene: TRBD2; V gene: TRBV18; clone size: NA
CDR3 protein: CASSLAGTGSRYTF; CDR3 DNA: TGTGCCAGCAGCTTGGCCGGGACAGGGAGTCGCTACACCTTC; J gene: TRBJ1-2; D gene: TRBD1; V gene: TRBV5-6; clone size: NA
CDR3 protein: CASSPRLDPNNEQFF; CDR3 DNA: TGTGCCAGCAGCCCTCGACTAGACCCGAACAATGAGCAGTTCTTC; J gene: TRBJ2-1; D gene: NA; V gene: TRBV9; clone size: NA
CDR3 protein: CASSPPSSVGLAGLTGELFF; CDR3 DNA: TGTGCCAGCTCACCACCGAGTTCGGTGGGACTAGCGGGCCTCACCGGGGAGCTGTTTTTT; J gene: TRBJ2-2; D gene: TRBD2; V gene: TRBV18; clone size: once
CDR3 protein: CASSFASGRAEETQYF; CDR3 DNA: TGTGCCAGCAGTTTTGCTAGCGGGAGGGCCGAGGAGACCCAGTACTTC; J gene: TRBJ2-5; D gene: TRBD2; V gene: TRBV28; clone size: once
CDR3 protein: CASSSTTGGNTEAFF; CDR3 DNA: TGTGCCAGTAGTAGTACGACAGGGGGGAACACTGAAGCTTTCTTT; J gene: TRBJ1-1; D gene: TRBD1; V gene: TRBV19; clone size: NA
CDR3 protein: CASSASTSAIAWETQYF; CDR3 DNA: TGTGCCAGCAGCGCCTCCACCTCTGCGATAGCGTGGGAGACCCAGTACTTC; J gene: TRBJ2-5; D gene: NA; V gene: TRBV9; clone size: NA
CDR3 protein: CASSLTSADTQYF; CDR3 DNA: TGTGCCAGCAGCTTGACTAGCGCAGATACGCAGTATTTT; J gene: TRBJ2-3; D gene: TRBD2; V gene: TRBV7-3; clone size: NA
CDR3 protein: CASSPTGENGNTIYF; CDR3 DNA: TGTGCCAGCTCACCCACAGGGGAAAATGGAAACACCATATATTTT; J gene: TRBJ1-3; D gene: TRBD1; V gene: TRBV18; clone size: NA
CDR3 protein: CASSEELRDTQYF; CDR3 DNA: TGTGCCAGCAGTGAAGAGCTGAGAGATACGCAGTATTTT; J gene: TRBJ2-3; D gene: NA; V gene: TRBV6-1; clone size: NA
CDR3 protein: CAINPGQGAQAFF; CDR3 DNA: TGTGCCATCAACCCCGGACAGGGGGCGCAAGCTTTCTTT; J gene: TRBJ1-1; D gene: TRBD1; V gene: TRBV10-3; clone size: few
CDR3 protein: CATHSVPIGELFF; CDR3 DNA: TGTGCCACCCACTCGGTCCCCATCGGGGAGCTGTTTTTT; J gene: TRBJ2-2; D gene: NA; V gene: TRBV19; clone size: NA
CDR3 protein: CASTLGRGAIETQYF; CDR3 DNA: TGTGCCAGCACCCTGGGGCGGGGGGCCATCGAGACCCAGTACTTC; J gene: TRBJ2-5; D gene: TRBD2; V gene: TRBV11-3; clone size: NA
CDR3 protein: CASSDGAGGRGETQYF; CDR3 DNA: TGTGCCAGCAGTGATGGAGCGGGAGGAAGAGGAGAGACCCAGTACTTC; J gene: TRBJ2-5; D gene: TRBD2; V gene: TRBV2; clone size: few
CDR3 protein: CASSVGQMNTEAFF; CDR3 DNA: TGCGCCAGCAGCGTGGGACAGATGAACACTGAAGCTTTCTTT; J gene: TRBJ1-1; D gene: TRBD1; V gene: TRBV5-1; clone size: NA
CDR3 protein: CASSPTGSRQPQHF; CDR3 DNA: TGTGCCAGTAGTCCGACAGGGTCTCGGCAGCCCCAGCATTTT; J gene: TRBJ1-5; D gene: TRBD1; V gene: TRBV19; clone size: once
CDR3 protein: CASSSIGLEANTGELFF; CDR3 DNA: TGTGCCAGCAGTTCTATCGGACTAGAGGCGAACACCGGGGAGCTGTTTTTT; J gene: TRBJ2-2; D gene: TRBD2; V gene: TRBV28; clone size: NA
CDR3 protein: CASSQGGRTYEQYF; CDR3 DNA: TGCGCCAGCAGCCAAGGCGGGAGGACCTACGAGCAGTACTTC; J gene: TRBJ2-7; D gene: TRBD2; V gene: TRBV4-3; clone size: NA
CDR3 protein: CASSPAGGIQETQYF; CDR3 DNA: TGTGCCAGCAGTCCGGCCGGGGGAATCCAAGAGACCCAGTACTTC; J gene: TRBJ2-5; D gene: NA; V gene: TRBV6-6; clone size: NA
CDR3 protein: CASAPAPAGANEQYF; CDR3 DNA: TGTGCCAGCGCACCAGCTCCGGCAGGGGCGAACGAGCAGTACTTC; J gene: TRBJ2-7; D gene: NA; V gene: TRBV18; clone size: once
CDR3 protein: CASSVQDNQPQHF; CDR3 DNA: TGTGCCAGCTCAGTACAGGATAATCAGCCCCAGCATTTT; J gene: TRBJ1-5; D gene: NA; V gene: TRBV18; clone size: NA
CDR3 protein: CASSLSGGSPYEQYF; CDR3 DNA: TGTGCCAGCAGTTTATCAGGGGGCTCCCCCTACGAGCAGTACTTC; J gene: TRBJ2-7; D gene: TRBD1; V gene: TRBV27; clone size: NA
CDR3 protein: CATAWDIDTGELFF; CDR3 DNA: TGTGCCACCGCGTGGGACATTGACACCGGGGAGCTGTTTTTT; J gene: TRBJ2-2; D gene: NA; V gene: TRBV6-1; clone size: NA
CDR3 protein: CASSRGGAGEKLFF; CDR3 DNA: TGTGCCAGCAGTCGGGGGGGGGCAGGTGAAAAACTGTTTTTT; J gene: TRBJ1-4; D gene: NA; V gene: TRBV28; clone size: few
CDR3 protein: CASSQRKVRGKLFF; CDR3 DNA: TGCGCCAGCAGTCAACGCAAGGTCCGGGGGAAACTGTTTTTT; J gene: TRBJ1-4; D gene: NA; V gene: TRBV23-1; clone size: NA
CDR3 protein: CASSRDGSSTDTQYF; CDR3 DNA: TGTGCCAGCAGCCGCGATGGTTCTAGCACAGATACGCAGTATTTT; J gene: TRBJ2-3; D gene: NA; V gene: TRBV11-3; clone size: NA
CDR3 protein: CASSGRTSGSGPGELFF; CDR3 DNA: TGTGCCAGCAGCGGACGGACTAGCGGGAGTGGGCCCGGGGAGCTGTTTTTT; J gene: TRBJ2-2; D gene: TRBD2; V gene: TRBV9; clone size: few
CDR3 protein: CASSLGVAGGDDEQFF; CDR3 DNA: TGTGCCAGCAGCTTGGGGGTAGCGGGAGGTGACGATGAGCAGTTCTTC; J gene: TRBJ2-1; D gene: TRBD2; V gene: TRBV5-4; clone size: NA